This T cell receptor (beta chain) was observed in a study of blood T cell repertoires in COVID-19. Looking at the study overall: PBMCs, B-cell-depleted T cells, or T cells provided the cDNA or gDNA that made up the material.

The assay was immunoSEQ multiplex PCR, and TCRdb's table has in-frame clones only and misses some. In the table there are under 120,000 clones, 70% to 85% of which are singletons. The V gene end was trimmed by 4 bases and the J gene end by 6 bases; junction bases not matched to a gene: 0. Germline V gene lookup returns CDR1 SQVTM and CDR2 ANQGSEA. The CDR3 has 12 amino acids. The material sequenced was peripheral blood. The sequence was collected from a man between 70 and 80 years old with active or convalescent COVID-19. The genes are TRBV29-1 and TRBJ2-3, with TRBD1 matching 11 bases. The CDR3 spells CSVGTGGDTQYF. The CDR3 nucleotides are TGCAGCGTTGGGACAGGGGGCGATACGCAGTATTTT.